A single sample gave rise to the 8 T cell receptor beta chains below, sequenced in a study of T cell changes during pregnancy in multiple sclerosis (dated by TCRdb to the late 2010s). The protocol used for the library was the immunoSEQ multiplex PCR assay. Drawn from immuneACCESS, this table holds only the in-frame rearrangements with V and J called that TCRdb kept. Clones are partly lost; checked studies trace under half to an unresolved V gene and leave the rest unexplained. The sample contains around 110,000 clones, 92% of them found a single time. In total, the top ten clones hold 0.78% of the sample. Sequences were derived from peripheral blood, sampled in the third trimester of pregnancy. All receptors come from a female donor in good health, enrolled as a control in a pregnancy study.

The chain carries TRBV11-2 and TRBJ1-4; maybe TRBD1 (5 bases). The CDR3 is 17 residues long. The ends were cut back, 5 bases at V and 1 base at J, with 17 bases in the middle. CDR1 SGHAT and CDR2 FQNNGV come from the germline V gene. Here the CDR3 reads CASSPNSGVGTNEKLFF. The CDR3 nucleotides are TGTGCCAGCAGCCCCAACTCGGGGGTCGGAACTAATGAAAAACTGTTTTTT.

This clone was counted a few times. The chain is built from TRBV29-1 and TRBJ2-1; 8 bases match TRBD1. The CDR3 consists of 16 residues. Germline V CDR1 and CDR2: SQVTM, ANQGSEA. V gave up 4 bases and J gave up 0 bases; unmatched junction bases: 8. The CDR3 region is CSVAAYTGGSYNEQFF. CDR3 sequence (DNA): TGCAGCGTTGCGGCTTATACAGGGGGCTCCTACAATGAGCAGTTCTTC.

The chain joins TRBV5-1 to TRBJ1-4; a weak D match, TRBD1 (5 bases). Per germline, CDR1 SGHRS and CDR2 YFSETQ. V lost 0 bases and J 2 bases, leaving 5 bases between the germline ends. This CDR3 has 14 amino acids. The CDR3 DNA is TGCGCCAGCAGCTTGGGACAGACTAATGAAAAACTGTTTTTT. It codes for CASSLGQTNEKLFF.

The CDR3 sequence is CASSAGPNTDTQYF. The CDR3 DNA follows: TGTGCCAGTAGTGCGGGACCAAACACAGATACGCAGTATTTT. V and J are TRBV19 and TRBJ2-3; maybe TRBD2 (6 bases). Between the trimmed V and J ends, which lost 5 bases and 2 bases, there was a span of 11 bases. The CDR3 runs to 14 residues. CDR1 LNHDA and CDR2 SQIVND come from the germline V gene (reference sequence).

J is TRBJ2-6 and V is TRBV11-1; D possibly corresponds to TRBD2 (6 bases). The V gene lost 4 bases and the J gene lost 1 base, with 8 bases spanning the gap. The germline V gene has CDR1 SGHAT and CDR2 FQDESV (reference sequence). The length of the CDR3 is 15 residues. CDR3 region: CASSSGDSGANVLTF. DNA of the CDR3: TGTGCCAGCAGCTCGGGGGATTCTGGGGCCAACGTCCTGACTTTC.

The chain links TRBV9 to TRBJ2-3, with TRBD2 as a possible D gene (6 bases). The CDR3 is 18 residues long. Germline values: CDR1 SGDLS, CDR2 YYNGEE. The V end lost 0 bases, the J end lost 0 bases, and 17 bases lay between the germline ends. CDR3 sequence reads: CASSVGARGGASTDTQYF. As DNA, the CDR3 is TGTGCCAGCAGCGTAGGGGCCCGCGGCGGGGCCAGCACAGATACGCAGTATTTT.

CDR3 protein: CASSLGFDRAWGYTF. The CDR3 DNA is TGTGCCAGCAGTTTAGGTTTCGACAGGGCGTGGGGCTACACCTTC. This chain connects TRBV28 to TRBJ1-2; TRBD1 agrees at 7 bases. The CDR3 is made up of 15 amino acids. The germline CDR1 and CDR2 sequences are MDHEN and SYDVKM. V lost 2 bases to trimming and J lost 8 bases; unmatched junction nucleotides: 11.

This sequence joins TRBV6-5 and TRBJ1-2; a possible D gene is TRBD1 (5 bases). Germline V gives CDR1 MNHEY, CDR2 SVGAGI. V lost 1 base and J lost 6, with 18 bases in between. This CDR3 has 16 amino acids. The CDR3 DNA reads as TGTGCCAGCAGTTACTGGGGCCCCACTCAAGAGGATGGCTACACCTTC. Translation gives CASSYWGPTQEDGYTF.